This T cell receptor (beta chain) was sequenced in a study of cytomegalovirus exposure and HLA in healthy donors. Overall study context: An earlier analysis found fewer than 120 million unique TCR beta sequences from approximately 190 million T cells. The study, taken as a whole, reports: It was reported that TCR beta sequences correctly inferred the HLA-A and HLA-B alleles for most subjects.

This PCR relied on a set of 60 Vbeta primers and 13 Jbeta primers. Generated by immunoSEQ multiplex PCR, the TCRdb table keeps only in-frame clones and is missing some. The sample lists approximately 130,000 clones, 82% seen once, with around 8.1% in the top ten. Per germline, CDR1 LNHDA and CDR2 SQIVND (reference sequence). V was clipped by 1 base and J by 4 bases; unmatched bases: 9. The length of the CDR3 is 17 residues. The count of this clone is one. Its antigen is not identified. Sequenced material: PBMCs. This TCR came from a woman in her 50s in good health and CMV-seropositive. This chain links TRBV19 with TRBJ2-3, with 9 bases aligning to TRBD2. The DNA of the CDR3 is TGTGCCAGTAGTATAGGTCTAGCGGGGATTCAGTCAGATACGCAGTATTTT. Protein: CASSIGLAGIQSDTQYF.